This T cell receptor (beta chain) came from a study of cytomegalovirus exposure and HLA in healthy donors. This clone came up a few times. Its antigen is unidentified. One end of the junction varies from germline; a read error may be responsible. With 60 Vbeta and 13 Jbeta primers, the PCR was carried out. Generated by immunoSEQ multiplex PCR, the TCRdb table keeps only in-frame clones and is missing some. The sample holds 90,000 or so clones, 65% to 80% seen once. Regarding the study as a whole: A cluster of highly shared sequence variants was likely a sequencing artifact.

CDR3 length: 13 residues. Germline V gene lookup returns CDR1 MGHRA and CDR2 YSYEKL. Sequenced sample: PBMCs. This rearrangement joins TRBV4-1 to TRBJ1-5; no firm D call. The source of this sequence is a man aged 55 to 70 in good health and CMV-seronegative. The CDR3 sequence: CASSRGGNQPQHF. In DNA, the CDR3 is TGTGCCAGCAGTCGGGGAGGAAATCAGCCCCAGCATTTT.